What follows is one T cell receptor (beta chain) and its context. This specimen comes from a study of blood T cell repertoires in COVID-19. Germline V gene lookup returns CDR1 WSHSY and CDR2 SAAADI. V gave up 10 bases and J gave up 3 bases; unmatched junction bases: 12. CDR3 length equals 16 residues. Methods used by the authors: Reference gene primer amplification in the assay estimated nucleated cell counts. Sequencing was performed with immunoSEQ multiplex PCR; in TCRdb, only in-frame clones are kept and a portion is missing. The V and J calls and the clone size are those of that table, but D and trimming were determined from the DNA. The table shows about 34,000 clones, with approximately 84% occurring only once.

The chain recombines TRBV10-2 with TRBJ2-3; 11 positions agree with TRBD1. Sequencing was performed on peripheral blood. The sequence came from a man between 65 and 79 years old with COVID-19, enrolled during active disease. CDR3 bases: TGCGCCACCAAAGCACTGGGACAGGGGGAGACAGATACGCAGTATTTT. It yields the protein CATKALGQGETDTQYF.